The text below deals with one TCR beta chain. This clonotype was detected only a few times. There is no known antigen for this receptor. No quality values exist for individual bases; no much larger clone is one base distant. Receptor amplification or capture employed 5' RACE. The sequencer was an Illumina HiSeq 2000. Template switching added a universal primer binding site, and the final cDNA carried a unique molecular identifier that allowed TCR cDNA molecules to be counted accurately. Specific primers in the conserved constant-segment region were used to synthesize first-strand cDNA for TCR alpha and beta chains. To control for contamination, every cDNA library was double barcoded, receiving both a SMART-Mk sample barcode and Illumina barcodes. TruSeq adapter sequences and Illumina sample barcodes were added in two successive PCR steps. Sequencing of the TCR alpha and beta cDNA libraries was done on the Illumina HiSeq platform using custom primers. Per the source publication's procedure: MiGEC processed the raw reads to extract unique molecular identifiers, while MiXCR was used to determine the CDR3 positions. Recombination models were inferred per individual with the repgenHMM and IGoR tools using an EM algorithm. The tcR package in R was used for shared clonotype analysis, with sharing normalized by the product of cloneset sizes. To study raw recombination without the effects of thymic and clonal selection, out-of-frame nonproductive sequences were analyzed. TCRdb ran its own pipeline on the public reads, namely fastp trimming at Q25 and MiXCR clone calling, and kept in-frame beta chains. Under each unique CDR3 protein, matching rows form one entry showing the most common genes and DNA. The V and J calls shown here were made by TCRdb, not taken from the authors' results. In this sample the table shows around 280,000 distinct CDR3 sequences, under 9.5% of which occur a single time. 2.1% of the sample belongs to the ten largest clones.

These data are taken from a study of identical twins (dated by TCRdb to 2015 to 2016). Notes on the research overall: The study deep-sequenced TCR alpha and beta repertoires from monozygotic twins, unrelated adults of various ages and cord blood to test whether fetal clonotypes persist. To rule out contamination, replicate twin experiments were performed at different times with different library preparation protocols.

Taken from the germline V gene (reference sequence), the CDR1 and CDR2 loops are DFQATT and SNEGSKA. The CDR3, from cysteine to phenylalanine, totals 15 residues. Kept here is only the CDR3 DNA, which spans 45 bases and is read in frame from base 1. V drops 0 bases and J drops 2 bases, leaving 11 bases in between. The full study reports these points: Invariant T cells such as MAIT and iNKT could partly confound zero-insertion analyses, although diverse VJ usage argued against such confounding for most clonotypes. In monozygotic twins, out-of-frame TCR alpha sharing was systematically underestimated by recombination models, although the models agreed with sharing between unrelated individuals. In beta out-of-frame sequences, excess twin sharing was weaker, because having fewer shared sequences lowered the signal-to-noise ratio. Compared with coincidental sharing between unrelated individuals, out-of-frame TCR alpha sequences shared between twins had an excess of sequences with low generation probability. Abundant cord blood beta clonotypes carried fewer insertions; young adult naive repertoires showed a weaker similar trend, while memory repertoires showed none. Conclusions relied on cross-sectional statistical analysis, since the same donors could not be followed over many years.

All donors were healthy Caucasians. The twin cohort consisted of three pairs of female monozygotic twins, all aged roughly 18 to 29 years. Using Miltenyi CD45RO+ enrichment and human naive T-cell isolation kits, memory (CD45RO+) and naive T cells were isolated from PBMC. The same sample was also studied in work on yellow fever vaccine responses in identical twins. From the second report: According to the authors, in identical twins the way T cells responded to vaccination appeared partly convergent and partly personalized. Focusing on identical twins, the study followed the T cell clones that responded to the vaccine, and did so with precision.

This receptor was obtained from a woman aged 18 to 35 in good health. Recombination linked TRBV20-1 to TRBJ2-1; the D gene is unclear. Input material: memory (CD45RO+) T cells sorted from blood. The cell subset or site label, read with the paper, signifies: CD45RO+ enriched T cells. For the CDR3, the sequence is CSARDLASPYNEQFF. DNA sequence: TGCAGTGCTAGAGATTTGGCGTCCCCCTACAATGAGCAGTTCTTC.